The source of this T cell receptor beta chain is a study of control samples from healthy donors and cancer patients. The assay was immunoSEQ multiplex PCR, and TCRdb's table has in-frame clones only and misses some. This repertoire shows around 170,000 clones, 90% found once; its top ten account for 1.4%. Germline CDR1 and CDR2: SGHNT and YYREEE (reference sequence). Trimming removed 5 bases from V and 3 bases from J, with 15 bases in between. This CDR3 contains 14 residues. This TCR derives from a woman in her forties or fifties in good health. The sequenced sample was blood. The chain recombines TRBV5-4 with TRBJ2-7; the D is unclear. The CDR3 DNA sequence: TGTGCCAGCAGTCATTCAGCAGCCCGCTACGAGCAGTACTTC. Its translation: CASSHSAARYEQYF.